This entry lists 20 T cell receptor beta chains sequenced from one sample in a study of cytomegalovirus exposure and HLA in healthy donors. The primer mix had 60 Vbeta and 13 Jbeta primers. Clones were sequenced by immunoSEQ multiplex PCR, and TCRdb holds only the in-frame ones, with some missing. The table lists about 200,000 clones, with about 1.1% in the top ten. The sequenced sample was PBMCs. Receptors originate from a girl aged 2 to 10 in good health and CMV-seropositive.

This chain connects TRBV5-1 to TRBJ2-5; weak D call: TRBD2 (6 bases). Per germline, CDR1 SGHRS and CDR2 YFSETQ. This CDR3 is built from 15 residues. Trimming took off 0 bases at V and 1 base at J, with 10 bases between the two ends. The CDR3, as DNA: TGCGCCAGCAGCTTGGTTGGGGGGACCCAAGAGACCCAGTACTTC. It yields the protein CASSLVGGTQETQYF.

The rearrangement links TRBV6-1 to TRBJ2-1, with TRBD1 identical over 9 bases. After removal of 6 bases from V and 7 bases from J, the junction contained 4 bases not matched to a gene. This CDR3 has 13 residues. Germline-derived CDR1 and CDR2 are MNHNS and SASEGT. CDR3 loop: CASRGQGRNEQFF. In nucleotides, the CDR3 is TGTGCCAGCAGGGGACAGGGAAGGAATGAGCAGTTCTTC.

The chain combines TRBV7-2 with TRBJ1-5; D call uncertain. V was trimmed by 4 bases and J by 7 bases, leaving 11 bases between them. CDR3 length: 13 residues. CDR1 and CDR2 from the germline V gene are SGHTA and FQGNSA. The chain's CDR3 is CASSSDPGQPQHF. The CDR3 nucleotides are TGTGCCAGCAGCTCAGACCCGGGGCAGCCCCAGCATTTT.

J is TRBJ2-3 and V is TRBV12-5; 7 bases line up with TRBD1. J was trimmed by 4 bases and V by 2 bases; bases with no gene match: 9. The CDR3 is 16 amino acids. Germline CDR1 reads LGHNT; CDR2 reads FRNRAP. CDR3 nucleotides: TGTGCTAGTGGTTTGCAGGAGACAGGGTACCCAGATACGCAGTATTTT. Translating gives CASGLQETGYPDTQYF.

The chain recombines TRBV6-1 with TRBJ2-2; 8 bases match TRBD1. This CDR3 is built from 15 residues. Germline V lookup: CDR1 MNHNS, CDR2 SASEGT. V shed 11 bases, J shed 7 bases, and the junction held 15 bases outside the gene matches. The CDR3 is CAFQDREGAGGELFF. In DNA, the CDR3 is TGTGCCTTCCAGGACAGGGAAGGAGCCGGCGGGGAGCTGTTTTTT.

The chain is built from TRBV4-3 and TRBJ2-7; D is possibly TRBD2 (7 bases). The CDR3 is 15 residues long. The germline V and J ends were trimmed by 0 bases and 2 bases, with 11 bases remaining between them. Germline-derived CDR1 and CDR2 are LGHNA and YSLEER. In DNA form, the CDR3 reads TGCGCCAGCAGCCAAGATTTGGGGGGGCCCTACGAGCAGTACTTC. It yields the protein CASSQDLGGPYEQYF.

The chain recombines TRBV27 with TRBJ2-5, with TRBD2 identical over 14 bases. With the DNA end fitting TRBJ2-7 better, the J assignment may be wrong. CDR3 size: 19 residues. Germline V gene data show CDR1 as MNHEY and CDR2 as SMNVEV (reference sequence). As DNA, the CDR3 is TGTGCCAGCAGTTTTACGGGCAGGGGACTAGCGGGAGTCCCCTACGAGCAGTACTTC. Amino acid sequence: CASSFTGRGLAGVPYEQYF.

This chain connects TRBV7-2 to TRBJ2-2, with D uncertain. CDR1 SGHTA and CDR2 FQGNSA come from the germline V gene. Trimming took 5 bases from V and 5 from J, leaving 12 bases between them. The CDR3 has 14 residues. DNA for the CDR3: TGTGCCAGCAGCCCCCGCTTACAGACCGGGGAGCTGTTTTTT. Translated, it gives CASSPRLQTGELFF.

The chain carries TRBV7-9 and TRBJ1-4; TRBD1 matches at 7 bases. V gave up 5 bases and J gave up 7 bases; unmatched junction bases: 7. This CDR3 spans 14 amino acids. Germline-derived CDR1 and CDR2 are SEHNR and FQNEAQ (reference sequence). The CDR3 is CASSTGTVTEKLFF. In nucleotides, the CDR3 is TGTGCCAGCAGCACTGGGACAGTCACTGAAAAACTGTTTTTT.

This sequence joins TRBV7-2 and TRBJ1-5; D gene uncertain. The CDR3 is made up of 15 amino acids. Trimming shortened V by 1 base and J by 3 bases, and 10 bases separated the two germline ends. Germline V lookup: CDR1 SGHTA, CDR2 FQGNSA. Here the CDR3 reads CASSLENGVNQPQHF. The CDR3 nucleotides are TGTGCCAGCAGCTTAGAAAACGGAGTCAATCAGCCCCAGCATTTT.

The rearrangement uses TRBV19 and TRBJ2-7; 10 bases fit TRBD2. Losses at the gene ends were 3 bases for V and 5 bases for J; bases not matched to a gene: 4. The CDR3 is 14 amino acids. CDR1 and CDR2 from the germline V gene are LNHDA and SQIVND (reference sequence). DNA for the CDR3: TGTGCCAGTAGTATCGCTAGCGGGAGTAACGAGCAGTACTTC. Amino acids: CASSIASGSNEQYF.

This rearrangement joins TRBV6-4 to TRBJ1-1; 7 bases line up with TRBD1. Looked up from germline, CDR1 is MRHNA and CDR2 is SNTAGT. This CDR3 has 12 residues. Trimming at V came to 3 bases and at J to 10 bases, leaving 5 bases not matched to a gene. CDR3 region: CASSEATGRAFF. CDR3 bases: TGTGCCAGCAGTGAGGCGACAGGGAGAGCTTTCTTT.

The rearrangement links TRBV14 to TRBJ2-6; maybe TRBD2 (6 bases). Germline CDR1 is SGHDN and CDR2 is FVKESK. The length of the CDR3 is 15 residues. The V gene lost 8 bases and the J gene lost 0 bases, with 11 bases spanning the gap. The CDR3 nucleotides read TGTGCCAGCGGGACTTCCCGCTCTGGGGCCAACGTCCTGACTTTC. Encoded protein: CASGTSRSGANVLTF.

Comment on this clone: Germline and junction disagree at one end, which may indicate a read error. The chain recombines TRBV7-7 with TRBJ2-3, with D hard to call. The CDR3 contains 14 residues. Looked up from germline, CDR1 is SSHAT and CDR2 is FNYEAQ (reference sequence). DNA of the CDR3: TGTGCTAGCAGCGACAAGTCCGGCACAGATACGCAGTATTTT. Translating it yields CASSDKSGTDTQYF.

This sequence joins TRBV7-6 and TRBJ2-5; 14 nucleotides match TRBD2. After removal of 0 bases from V and 2 bases from J, the junction contained 8 bases not matched to a gene. Germline V gene lookup returns CDR1 SGHVS and CDR2 FNYEAQ. This CDR3 comprises 19 residues. Here the CDR3 DNA reads TGTGCCAGCAGCTTAGCGATCAGGGGGACTAGCGGGGGTCAAGAGACCCAGTACTTC. Amino acid sequence: CASSLAIRGTSGGQETQYF.

This rearrangement joins TRBV28 to TRBJ1-1, with TRBD1 identical over 8 bases. V was clipped by 7 bases and J by 0 bases; unmatched bases: 4. CDR3 length: 14 amino acids. Germline CDR1 and CDR2: MDHEN and SYDVKM. CDR3 residues: CASKRGQVNTEAFF. The CDR3 DNA sequence: TGTGCCAGCAAGCGGGGACAGGTGAACACTGAAGCTTTCTTT.

The chain links TRBV9 to TRBJ2-7, with D possibly matching TRBD2 (5 bases). Germline lookup yields CDR1 SGDLS and CDR2 YYNGEE. V lost 0 bases and J 0 bases, leaving 19 bases between the germline ends. The CDR3 has 18 residues. In DNA, the CDR3 is TGTGCCAGCAGCGTAGGCCTCGGCTCGGGAATCCTCTCCTACGAGCAGTACTTC. Protein sequence: CASSVGLGSGILSYEQYF.

The V gene is TRBV4-1, the J gene TRBJ1-2; TRBD1 is a possible D gene (6 bases). From germline, CDR1 is MGHRA and CDR2 YSYEKL. The CDR3 runs to 15 residues. V lost 5 bases, J lost 4 bases, and 17 bases lay in between. The CDR3 coding sequence is TGCGCCAGCAGCTTAACGCGACAGGACTTCTATGGCTACACCTTC. Amino acid sequence: CASSLTRQDFYGYTF.

The chain joins TRBV11-2 to TRBJ1-1; unclear D gene. This CDR3 is built from 13 residues. Germline V gene data show CDR1 as SGHAT and CDR2 as FQNNGV. Trimming took off 3 bases at V and 6 bases at J, with 11 bases between the two ends. The CDR3 region has the DNA TGTGCCAGCAGCTTGTCTGACGGGGCTGAAGCTTTCTTT. This sequence encodes CASSLSDGAEAFF.

This chain joins TRBV29-1 and TRBJ2-7; weak D call: TRBD2 (5 bases). The CDR3 spans 11 residues. Trimming stripped 4 bases from V and 4 bases from J, with 8 bases between. CDR1 SQVTM and CDR2 ANQGSEA come from the germline V gene. CDR3: CSVGGAYEQYF. As DNA, the CDR3 is TGCAGCGTTGGGGGAGCTTACGAGCAGTACTTC.